These T cell receptor beta chains were read from a single sample in a study of shared clonotypes between healthy human individuals. Assay used: immunoSEQ multiplex PCR; TCRdb lists only in-frame clones, some missing. The sample holds a few million clones, about 94% seen once. Sequenced input: naive CD4+ T cells sorted from blood. The receptors shown here come from a man between 18 and 29 years old in good health. Both conserved end residues are part of each CDR3. The D gene is left open where the match is weak.

d_call: TRBD2
j_call: TRBJ2-5
v_call: TRBV7-3
cdr3_aa: CASSVGSTSGGETQYF

d_call: -
j_call: TRBJ1-5
v_call: TRBV28
cdr3_aa: CASSPPGDGNQPQHF

d_call: -
j_call: TRBJ1-1
v_call: TRBV28
cdr3_aa: CASSKDTEAFF

d_call: -
j_call: TRBJ1-1
v_call: TRBV2
cdr3_aa: CASNGIMNTEAFF

d_call: TRBD1
j_call: TRBJ2-5
v_call: TRBV19
cdr3_aa: CASSTRQGARQETQYF

d_call: -
j_call: TRBJ1-6
v_call: TRBV27
cdr3_aa: CASSLSSRVARSNSPLHF

d_call: TRBD2
j_call: TRBJ2-1
v_call: TRBV11-2
cdr3_aa: CASSQSGGVSYNEQFF

d_call: TRBD2
j_call: TRBJ2-3
v_call: TRBV28
cdr3_aa: CASTNRLAGRDTQYF

d_call: -
j_call: TRBJ1-1
v_call: TRBV30
cdr3_aa: CAWSVRDEAFF

d_call: -
j_call: TRBJ2-3
v_call: TRBV5-1
cdr3_aa: CASSHFGPDTQYF

d_call: -
j_call: TRBJ1-1
v_call: TRBV4-1
cdr3_aa: CASSPGTLEAFF

d_call: TRBD1
j_call: TRBJ2-7
v_call: TRBV19
cdr3_aa: CASSGHRGHFNEQYF

d_call: -
j_call: TRBJ2-3
v_call: TRBV13
cdr3_aa: CASSFRRGVTDTQYF

d_call: -
j_call: TRBJ1-2
v_call: TRBV19
cdr3_aa: CASSQNYGYTF

d_call: TRBD2
j_call: TRBJ2-5
v_call: TRBV10-3
cdr3_aa: CAISSGSEETQYF

d_call: -
j_call: TRBJ2-5
v_call: TRBV6-1
cdr3_aa: CASSVGGVQETQYF

d_call: -
j_call: TRBJ2-3
v_call: TRBV6-5
cdr3_aa: CASSRGRTDTQYF

d_call: -
j_call: TRBJ2-5
v_call: TRBV6-1
cdr3_aa: CASSVGTRNRKAETQYF

d_call: -
j_call: TRBJ2-1
v_call: TRBV10-1
cdr3_aa: CASSPRDRKYNEQFF

d_call: -
j_call: TRBJ2-2
v_call: TRBV5-4
cdr3_aa: CASSLASKGNTGELFF

d_call: -
j_call: TRBJ2-7
v_call: TRBV7-8
cdr3_aa: CASSLAGDASTYEQYF

d_call: -
j_call: TRBJ1-3
v_call: TRBV5-1
cdr3_aa: CASSLEPGSGNTIYF

d_call: TRBD2
j_call: TRBJ2-5
v_call: TRBV27
cdr3_aa: CASSMSGTSTETQYF

d_call: TRBD1
j_call: TRBJ2-7
v_call: TRBV6-5
cdr3_aa: CASKLGTGTYEQYF

d_call: TRBD1
j_call: TRBJ1-1
v_call: TRBV29-1
cdr3_aa: CSVPGQGGTEAFF

d_call: TRBD1
j_call: TRBJ1-3
v_call: TRBV7-9
cdr3_aa: CASSSRDSVGNTIYF

d_call: -
j_call: TRBJ1-5
v_call: TRBV30
cdr3_aa: CAWSVDSNQPQHF

d_call: TRBD2
j_call: TRBJ2-2
v_call: TRBV2
cdr3_aa: CASSEAFRGGSNTGELFF

d_call: -
j_call: TRBJ1-3
v_call: TRBV6-5
cdr3_aa: CASSQGTMGENTIYF

d_call: -
j_call: TRBJ2-1
v_call: TRBV10-3
cdr3_aa: CAISEGVANEQFF

d_call: -
j_call: TRBJ1-2
v_call: TRBV7-9
cdr3_aa: CASSSRSGIGGYTF

d_call: TRBD2
j_call: TRBJ2-2
v_call: TRBV10-3
cdr3_aa: CAISDMLAGATNTGELFF

d_call: -
j_call: TRBJ1-6
v_call: TRBV28
cdr3_aa: CASTSPARRTSPLHF

d_call: -
j_call: TRBJ1-1
v_call: TRBV25-1
cdr3_aa: CASSKQATEAFF

d_call: TRBD1
j_call: TRBJ2-7
v_call: TRBV30
cdr3_aa: CAWKQGGPYEQYF

d_call: -
j_call: TRBJ2-5
v_call: TRBV11-2
cdr3_aa: CASSLDEGGRQETQYF

d_call: -
j_call: TRBJ1-5
v_call: TRBV30
cdr3_aa: CAWSQGRDQPQHF

d_call: -
j_call: TRBJ1-1
v_call: TRBV2
cdr3_aa: CASSFRGTEAFF

d_call: TRBD1
j_call: TRBJ1-4
v_call: TRBV18
cdr3_aa: CASSPPTGGAANEKLFF

d_call: -
j_call: TRBJ2-7
v_call: TRBV30
cdr3_aa: CAWSVIREQYF

d_call: -
j_call: TRBJ1-2
v_call: TRBV14
cdr3_aa: CASSPELGGYTF

d_call: TRBD2
j_call: TRBJ2-1
v_call: TRBV5-1
cdr3_aa: CASSRTSGSSSRGFF

d_call: -
j_call: TRBJ2-7
v_call: TRBV28
cdr3_aa: CASSFRLPYEQYF

d_call: TRBD2
j_call: TRBJ2-7
v_call: TRBV7-2
cdr3_aa: CASSFLAGYYEQYF

d_call: TRBD1
j_call: TRBJ1-1
v_call: TRBV12-5
cdr3_aa: CASAGDREGEAFF

d_call: -
j_call: TRBJ2-3
v_call: TRBV10-2
cdr3_aa: CASSDDPASTDTQYF

d_call: -
j_call: TRBJ2-3
v_call: TRBV4-3
cdr3_aa: CASSQGSRAGDTQYF

d_call: -
j_call: TRBJ1-3
v_call: TRBV5-8
cdr3_aa: CASSQEGNTIYF